Following are 26 T cell receptor beta chains from one sample sequenced in a study of blood T cell repertoires in COVID-19. The method was immunoSEQ multiplex PCR; TCRdb's version includes in-frame clones alone and lacks a portion of them. Of hundreds of thousands of clones in the sample, 89% are singletons; the top ten hold roughly a tenth. Sequenced input: PBMCs or T cells enriched from blood (not recorded which). The source of these receptors is a woman in her thirties or forties who had recovered from COVID-19.

The gene calls are TRBV4-3 and TRBJ2-7; D possibly corresponds to TRBD2 (5 bases). The V end was cut by 1 base, the J end by 0 bases, with 7 bases between. The CDR3 has 14 residues. CDR1 and CDR2 (germline): LGHNA, YSLEER. The CDR3 reads CASSQGRLSYEQYF. As DNA, the CDR3 is TGCGCCAGCAGCCAAGGGAGGCTCTCCTACGAGCAGTACTTC.

Only a few counts were recorded for this clone. The rearrangement uses TRBV7-2 and TRBJ2-5; weak D call: TRBD2 (6 bases). The length of the CDR3 is 15 residues. The germline V gene encodes CDR1 SGHTA and CDR2 FQGNSA. V was shortened by 1 base and J by 2 bases, with 11 bases between the two germline ends. The CDR3 DNA reads TGTGCCAGCAGCTTAGTAGTCGGGACTCAAGAGACCCAGTACTTC. Translated, it gives CASSLVVGTQETQYF.

This clone was counted a few times. V gene TRBV7-9 combines with J gene TRBJ1-6, with 7 bases aligning to TRBD1. This CDR3 comprises 15 residues. Germline V gives CDR1 SEHNR, CDR2 FQNEAQ (reference sequence). The V and J ends lost 5 bases and 8 bases, in that order; junction bases with no gene match: 9. CDR3 nucleotide sequence: TGTGCCAGCAGCCACCGGACAGGAGGGGATTCACCCCTCCACTTT. This gives the protein CASSHRTGGDSPLHF.

V is TRBV11-3 and J is TRBJ1-2; 7 nucleotides match TRBD1. The J segment lost 2 bases and the V segment lost 4 bases, leaving 1 base of the junction unmatched. CDR3 size: 13 residues. Germline CDR1 SGHNT, CDR2 YENEEA. The CDR3 DNA sequence: TGTGCCAGCAGCTGGGGACAGAACTATGGCTACACCTTC. It translates to CASSWGQNYGYTF.

The chain carries TRBV7-9 and TRBJ1-1, with D hard to call. Deletions cut 4 bases from V and 10 bases from J, with 13 bases between. CDR1 and CDR2 (germline): SEHNR, FQNEAQ (reference sequence). This CDR3 is built from 12 residues. The CDR3 here is CASSSPPSGAFF. The CDR3 DNA is TGTGCCAGCAGCTCGCCGCCCAGCGGAGCTTTCTTT.

The CDR3 protein is CASSYGGTGELFF. In nucleotides, the CDR3 is TGTGCCAGCAGTTACGGGGGTACGGGGGAGCTGTTTTTT. V is TRBV27 and J is TRBJ2-2; weak D call: TRBD2 (6 bases). Per the germline V gene, CDR1 is MNHEY and CDR2 is SMNVEV (reference sequence). The CDR3 has 13 residues. V was trimmed by 4 bases and J by 8 bases, leaving 11 bases between them.

The J gene is TRBJ1-6, the V gene TRBV7-8, with TRBD1 matching 9 bases. V was pared by 3 bases and J by 0 bases, with 6 bases of the junction left unmatched. CDR1 SGHVS and CDR2 FQNEAQ come from the germline V gene. The CDR3 runs to 18 residues. This chain's CDR3 is CASSLGGTGSSYNSPLHF. The CDR3 DNA is TGTGCCAGCAGCTTGGGGGGGACAGGGAGCTCCTATAATTCACCCCTCCACTTT.

The V call is TRBV24-1, the J call TRBJ2-7; TRBD1 might be the D (6 bases). CDR3 length equals 13 residues. Germline CDR1 reads KGHDR; CDR2 reads SFDVKD. The ends were cut back, 3 bases at V and 6 bases at J, with 11 bases in the middle. The CDR3 loop is CATSDPNRVEQYF. The CDR3, as DNA: TGTGCCACCAGTGATCCTAACAGGGTCGAGCAGTACTTC.

The chain has TRBV27 and TRBJ2-2, with TRBD1 as a possible D gene (5 bases). Germline CDR1 MNHEY, CDR2 SMNVEV (reference sequence). V was clipped by 4 bases and J by 5 bases, with 11 bases between them. The CDR3 extends over 14 amino acids. The CDR3 DNA is TGTGCCAGCAGTTCAGCAGGGTGGACCGGGGAGCTGTTTTTT. It translates to CASSSAGWTGELFF.

V usage is TRBV9 and J usage is TRBJ1-2, with D perhaps TRBD1 (5 bases). The germline V and J ends were trimmed by 4 bases and 3 bases, with 16 bases remaining between them. This CDR3 spans 15 amino acids. Germline V lookup: CDR1 SGDLS, CDR2 YYNGEE. The CDR3 is CASSLGAGHDYGYTF. CDR3 DNA: TGTGCCAGCAGCCTTGGGGCAGGGCACGACTATGGCTACACCTTC.

The genes are TRBV7-9 and TRBJ1-2; D is perhaps TRBD1 (5 bases). CDR1 is SEHNR and CDR2 is FQNEAQ in the germline V gene (reference sequence). Trimming pared 5 bases from V and 8 bases from J, leaving 18 bases between. The CDR3 contains 14 residues. Here the CDR3 reads CASSVQEGIYGYTF. The CDR3 DNA is TGTGCCAGCAGCGTACAGGAGGGCATATACGGCTACACCTTC.

The chain employs TRBV12-5 and TRBJ2-3, with TRBD2 matching over 13 bases. This CDR3 is 16 amino acids long. V trimming: 1 base; J trimming: 4 bases; junction bases outside the gene matches: 2. Germline values: CDR1 LGHNT, CDR2 FRNRAP. This CDR3 is CASGLGTSGSSDTQYF. For the CDR3, the DNA is TGTGCTAGTGGTTTGGGGACTAGCGGGAGCTCAGATACGCAGTATTTT.

The CDR3 nucleotides are TGTGCCAGCAGTCCCGGGGTAGCGGGGCCCGGGGAGCTGTTTTTT. It specifies CASSPGVAGPGELFF. V gene TRBV6-5 combines with J gene TRBJ2-2; 8 nucleotides line up with TRBD2. V was clipped by 5 bases and J by 6 bases; unmatched bases: 8. The CDR3 spans 15 residues. Germline loops: CDR1 MNHEY, CDR2 SVGAGI.

This clone was detected once. The rearrangement uses TRBV7-9 and TRBJ1-4; no clear D. V lost 4 bases and J 10 bases, leaving 16 bases between the germline ends. In germline, CDR1 is SEHNR, CDR2 FQNEAQ (reference sequence). This CDR3 has 14 residues. CDR3 in amino acids: CASSSLGDEVKLFF. The CDR3 nucleotides read TGTGCCAGCAGCTCCCTAGGAGATGAAGTAAAACTGTTTTTT.

The genes are TRBV27 and TRBJ1-2; D gene uncertain. This CDR3 has 14 amino acids. Germline V CDR1 and CDR2: MNHEY, SMNVEV (reference sequence). Trimming shortened V by 5 bases and J by 3 bases, and 13 bases separated the two germline ends. The CDR3 DNA reads as TGTGCCAGCAGTCCGATCGCGGGTTACTATGGCTACACCTTC. As protein: CASSPIAGYYGYTF.

The chain joins TRBV19 to TRBJ1-2; D is possibly TRBD1 (6 bases). The V gene lost 6 bases and the J gene lost 3 bases, with 14 bases spanning the gap. This CDR3 contains 14 residues. The germline gives CDR1 LNHDA, CDR2 SQIVND (reference sequence). In DNA form, the CDR3 reads TGTGCCAGTAGAAGGAACAGGGTTCACTATGGCTACACCTTC. This codes for CASRRNRVHYGYTF.

The rearrangement links TRBV19 to TRBJ2-5; TRBD2 is a possible D gene (6 bases). The CDR3 is made up of 12 amino acids. V lost 4 bases and J lost 5, with 8 bases in between. Germline V lookup: CDR1 LNHDA, CDR2 SQIVND (reference sequence). CDR3 loop: CASSSGIETQYF. The CDR3 coding sequence is TGTGCCAGTAGTAGCGGGATTGAGACCCAGTACTTC.

The V and J genes are TRBV6-6 and TRBJ2-3, with 7 bases matching TRBD1. CDR3 length equals 15 residues. Germline values: CDR1 MNHNY, CDR2 SVGAGI (reference sequence). J was trimmed by 2 bases and V by 5 bases; bases with no gene match: 7. The CDR3 reads CASSRTGGPTDTQYF. DNA for the CDR3: TGTGCCAGCAGTCGGACAGGCGGACCCACAGATACGCAGTATTTT.

V is TRBV27 and J is TRBJ2-1, with 9 bases that match TRBD1. Trimming removed 6 bases from V and 1 base from J; junction bases left unmatched: 4. This CDR3 is built from 15 residues. CDR1 is MNHEY, CDR2 SMNVEV, per germline (reference sequence). Here the CDR3 reads CASSSGTGSYNEQFF. DNA for the CDR3: TGTGCCAGCAGCTCCGGGACAGGGTCCTACAATGAGCAGTTCTTC.

The rearrangement links TRBV19 to TRBJ1-5; TRBD1 is a possible D gene (6 bases). V lost 3 bases, J lost 3 bases, and 18 bases lay in between. The CDR3 sequence is 17 residues long. CDR1 is LNHDA and CDR2 is SQIVND in the germline V gene (reference sequence). The CDR3, as DNA: TGTGCCAGTAGTATTGGGCTTACAGGGAAGAACAATCAGCCCCAGCATTTT. The encoded protein is CASSIGLTGKNNQPQHF.

V usage is TRBV30 and J usage is TRBJ2-3; D is possibly TRBD2 (6 bases). CDR1 and CDR2 (germline): GTSNPN, SVGIG (reference sequence). The CDR3 is 14 amino acids. V was cut by 4 bases and J by 2 bases, with 13 bases left in between. In nucleotides, the CDR3 is TGTGCCTGGATTCCGCGGAGGGACACAGATACGCAGTATTTT. Translated, it gives CAWIPRRDTDTQYF.

The chain combines TRBV28 with TRBJ2-3, with 7 bases lining up with TRBD1. Per the germline V gene, CDR1 is MDHEN and CDR2 is SYDVKM. There are 15 residues in the CDR3. Trimming took 8 bases from V and 4 from J; bases not matched to a gene: 12. CDR3 coding DNA: TGTGCCAGCGCCAAGGGGGCTCCTCTCCCAGATACGCAGTATTTT. Translating gives CASAKGAPLPDTQYF.

This chain joins TRBV18 and TRBJ2-6, with 8 bases lining up with TRBD2. The CDR3 covers 19 residues. The germline V gene encodes CDR1 KGHSH and CDR2 LQKENI. Trimming removed 3 bases from V and 0 bases from J; junction bases left unmatched: 10. Here the CDR3 reads CASSPGRGGPYSGANVLTF. As DNA, the CDR3 is TGTGCCAGCTCACCCGGCCGCGGGGGGCCTTACTCTGGGGCCAACGTCCTGACTTTC.

This clone has only a few counts. The chain uses TRBV2 and TRBJ2-3; 10 bases are shared with TRBD2. The CDR3 totals 17 residues. After removal of 3 bases from V and 11 bases from J, the junction contained 17 bases not matched to a gene. Germline V gene lookup returns CDR1 SNHLY and CDR2 FYNNEI. The CDR3 DNA sequence: TGTGCCAGCAGTGAGAAGTCGGGAGGAACTAGCGGGATAATGCAGTATTTT. It specifies CASSEKSGGTSGIMQYF.

The CDR3 spells CASVDVGPTDTQYF. Here the CDR3 DNA reads TGTGCCAGTGTGGATGTGGGGCCCACAGATACGCAGTATTTT. This chain links TRBV19 with TRBJ2-3; maybe TRBD1 (5 bases). Trimming took 8 bases from V and 2 from J, leaving 14 bases between them. The CDR3 runs 14 residues. The germline CDR1 and CDR2 sequences are LNHDA and SQIVND (reference sequence).

This clone was observed a few times. This sequence joins TRBV7-2 and TRBJ2-2; TRBD1 matches at 8 bases. The germline V gene has CDR1 SGHTA and CDR2 FQGNSA. CDR3 length: 14 residues. The trim removed 6 bases at V and 4 bases at J, leaving 4 bases unmatched. CDR3 residues: CASRNRGFTGELFF. The CDR3 region has the DNA TGTGCCAGCAGAAACAGGGGGTTCACCGGGGAGCTGTTTTTT.